The rows below give T cell receptor beta chains drawn from one sample of a study of T-cell reconstitution after alpha-beta-depleted transplantation in children. TCRdb reprocessed the PCR reads via MiXCR and lists one record per CDR3 protein. The repertoire holds 450,000 to 550,000 distinct CDR3 sequences, with 9.5% to 12% as singletons. The sequencing used PBMCs, mostly from graft donor cells, collected 180 days after TCRalphabeta/CD19-depleted stem cell transplant. All receptors come from a female patient younger than 10 who had a stem cell transplant for aplastic anemia, so the T cells may come from the graft donor. CDR3s include the opening cysteine and the closing phenylalanine or tryptophan. D genes are given only for firm matches. The listing skips clone size in some rows; elsewhere it reads once, few, many or a size class.

TRBJ2-5	-	-	TRBV6-1	CASSGASVPSETQYF	TGTGCCAGCAGTGGTGCTAGCGTTCCTTCGGAGACCCAGTACTTC
TRBJ2-2	-	few	TRBV4-3	CASSHRDIGQPGELFF	TGCGCCAGCAGCCATCGGGACATAGGACAACCCGGGGAGCTGTTTTTT
TRBJ2-7	-	-	TRBV28	CATWTSAYEQYF	TGTGCCACCTGGACGTCCGCCTACGAGCAGTACTTC
TRBJ2-7	TRBD2	few	TRBV7-2	CASSPPGLAGKYEQYF	TGTGCCAGCAGCCCTCCTGGACTAGCGGGAAAATACGAGCAGTACTTC
TRBJ1-2	-	few	TRBV10-3	CAISTGSYGYTF	TGTGCCATCAGTACTGGGTCCTATGGCTACACCTTC
TRBJ2-3	-	few	TRBV7-2	CASSAPGHTQYF	TGTGCCAGCAGCGCCCCAGGGCACACGCAGTATTTT
TRBJ2-1	TRBD2	-	TRBV19	CASSIDQRTSGTGEQFF	TGTGCCAGTAGTATAGACCAGAGAACTAGCGGGACTGGTGAGCAGTTCTTC
TRBJ2-1	TRBD2	-	TRBV11-2	CASSSFPPVTSYSANEQFF	TGTGCCAGCAGCTCCTTCCCACCTGTGACTAGCTATTCCGCCAATGAGCAGTTCTTC
TRBJ1-1	TRBD1	few	TRBV24-1	CATSSGGGYTEAFF	TGTGCCACCAGCTCAGGGGGCGGGTACACTGAAGCTTTCTTT
TRBJ2-4	TRBD1	-	TRBV7-2	CASSPWTGGESIQYF	TGTGCCAGCAGCCCCTGGACAGGGGGGGAAAGCATTCAGTACTTC
TRBJ2-7	-	few	TRBV18	CASSYRGSGYEQYF	TGTGCCAGCTCGTATAGAGGTTCGGGTTACGAGCAGTACTTC
TRBJ1-5	-	few	TRBV19	CASKYGIPDKASNQPQHF	TGTGCCAGTAAATATGGGATACCGGACAAGGCTAGCAATCAGCCCCAGCATTTT
TRBJ2-5	-	few	TRBV7-2	CASSLVLWGTSQETQYF	TGTGCCAGCAGCTTAGTACTCTGGGGCACCTCCCAAGAGACCCAGTACTTC
TRBJ1-1	-	-	TRBV6-6	CASSSPGTGAFF	TGTGCCAGCAGTTCACCAGGGACTGGAGCTTTCTTT
TRBJ2-7	TRBD1	-	TRBV4-3	CASSQGAGGRGYEQYF	TGCGCCAGCAGCCAGGGAGCAGGGGGCCGGGGCTACGAGCAGTACTTC
TRBJ2-1	TRBD2	-	TRBV7-9	CASRSDLAGYGNEQFF	TGTGCCAGCAGGTCCGACCTAGCGGGATATGGGAATGAGCAGTTCTTC
TRBJ1-1	-	few	TRBV28	CASSLRPTTEAFF	TGTGCCAGCAGTTTACGCCCCACCACTGAAGCTTTCTTT
TRBJ2-3	TRBD2	few	TRBV3-1	CASTNRLAHSTDTQYF	TGTGCCAGCACTAACAGACTAGCGCATAGCACAGATACGCAGTATTTT
TRBJ2-3	TRBD2	-	TRBV9	CASSSPPSGRADTQYF	TGTGCCAGCAGCTCCCCCCCCAGCGGGAGGGCAGATACGCAGTATTTT
TRBJ2-4	TRBD2	-	TRBV2	CASEKRENYIQYF	TGTGCCAGCGAGAAGCGGGAGAACTACATTCAGTACTTC
TRBJ1-2	TRBD1	few	TRBV6-2/TRBV6-3	CASKTDRGLGNYGYTF	TGTGCCAGCAAGACGGACAGGGGGCTCGGTAACTATGGCTACACCTTC
TRBJ2-4	-	many	TRBV15	CATSRDRLAKNIQYF	TGTGCCACCAGCAGAGATCGGTTGGCCAAAAACATTCAGTACTTC
TRBJ2-2	TRBD1	-	TRBV7-2	CASSPLQGAPRELFF	TGTGCCAGCAGCCCCCTCCAGGGGGCCCCTAGGGAGCTGTTTTTT
TRBJ1-2	-	few	TRBV12-3/TRBV12-4	CASSLARGYYGYTF	TGTGCCAGCAGTTTAGCGCGGGGGTACTATGGCTACACCTTC
TRBJ1-1	-	few	TRBV27	CASRQGRNTEAFF	TGTGCCAGCAGACAGGGTCGGAACACTGAAGCTTTCTTT
TRBJ2-1	-	few	TRBV27	CASSLDAANEQFF	TGTGCCAGCAGTTTGGATGCCGCCAATGAGCAGTTCTTC
TRBJ2-3	TRBD1	-	TRBV5-1	CASSETGGLDTQYF	TGCGCCAGCAGTGAGACAGGGGGCTTGGATACGCAGTATTTT
TRBJ2-2	TRBD2	-	TRBV4-3	CASGLAVTWNTGELFF	TGCGCCTCCGGACTAGCTGTAACGTGGAACACCGGGGAGCTGTTTTTT
TRBJ1-2	-	few	TRBV5-1	CASSLLLEYGYTF	TGCGCCAGCAGCTTGCTACTCGAGTATGGCTACACCTTC
TRBJ2-5	-	few	TRBV7-9	CASSLGSVETQYF	TGTGCCAGCAGCTTGGGTAGCGTCGAGACCCAGTACTTC
TRBJ2-1	TRBD2	-	TRBV29-1	CSVEGLAGGLSYNEQFF	TGCAGCGTTGAAGGCCTAGCGGGAGGGCTCTCCTACAATGAGCAGTTCTTC
TRBJ2-3	TRBD2	few	TRBV7-2	CASSWTSGIPTDTQYF	TGTGCCAGCAGCTGGACTAGCGGGATTCCCACAGATACGCAGTATTTT
TRBJ2-5	TRBD2	few	TRBV19	CASSIGPSGRSETQYF	TGTGCCAGTAGTATAGGCCCTAGCGGGAGATCGGAGACCCAGTACTTC
TRBJ2-1	-	few	TRBV4-3	CASSQDGGGYNEQFF	TGCGCCAGCAGCCAAGATGGAGGGGGCTACAATGAGCAGTTCTTC
TRBJ2-3	-	-	TRBV4-3	CASSFSLESADTQYF	TGCGCCAGCAGCTTCTCACTAGAATCTGCAGATACGCAGTATTTT
TRBJ2-1	TRBD2	-	TRBV27	CASSFVAGGPGEQFF	TGTGCCAGCAGTTTTGTAGCGGGAGGGCCGGGTGAGCAGTTCTTC
TRBJ2-5	-	few	TRBV6-1	CASVTGLGTQETQYF	TGTGCCAGCGTAACCGGCTTGGGGACCCAAGAGACCCAGTACTTC
TRBJ2-2	-	-	TRBV7-9	CASTVELFF	TGTGCCAGCACGGTGGAGCTGTTTTTT
TRBJ2-3	TRBD1	-	TRBV18	CASSPVAGGADTQYF	TGTGCCAGCTCACCAGTCGCAGGGGGCGCAGATACGCAGTATTTT
TRBJ1-4	-	-	TRBV15	CATSRQGGNEKLFF	TGTGCCACCAGCAGACAGGGTGGGAATGAAAAACTGTTTTTT
TRBJ2-4	TRBD2	few	TRBV6-5	CASSSIAGRAAKNIQYF	TGTGCCAGCAGTTCCATTGCCGGGAGGGCGGCCAAAAACATTCAGTACTTC
TRBJ2-1	-	few	TRBV5-1	CASTVEGGRYDEQFF	TGCGCCAGCACCGTTGAGGGGGGCAGGTACGATGAGCAGTTCTTC
TRBJ2-3	-	-	TRBV15	CATSRSSLTDTQYF	TGTGCCACCAGCAGATCAAGCCTCACAGATACGCAGTATTTT
TRBJ1-2	-	-	TRBV20-1	CSARDLGPPYYGYTF	TGCAGTGCTAGAGATCTAGGACCACCTTACTATGGCTACACCTTC
TRBJ1-1	TRBD1	few	TRBV20-1	CSAEGAGGDTEAFF	TGCAGTGCTGAGGGGGCAGGGGGAGACACTGAAGCTTTCTTT
TRBJ1-2	-	-	TRBV4-3	CASSPTQGSYGYTF	TGCGCCAGCAGCCCAACACAGGGAAGCTATGGCTACACCTTC
TRBJ2-6	-	-	TRBV27	CASSFGSFGGGANVLTF	TGTGCCAGCAGTTTCGGCAGCTTTGGCGGAGGGGCCAACGTCCTGACTTTC
TRBJ2-3	TRBD2	few	TRBV7-2	CASSLGLAVGDTQYF	TGTGCCAGCAGCTTAGGACTAGCGGTGGGAGATACGCAGTATTTT
TRBJ2-5	-	-	TRBV3-1	CASSQPRGTSGETQYF	TGTGCCAGCAGCCAACCTAGGGGGACAAGCGGGGAGACCCAGTACTTC
TRBJ2-5	-	many	TRBV29-1	CSGGTIQETQYF	TGCAGCGGGGGAACCATCCAAGAGACCCAGTACTTC
TRBJ1-3	-	few	TRBV6-5	CASGSPGNTIYF	TGTGCCAGTGGGTCACCTGGAAACACCATATATTTT
TRBJ2-5	TRBD1	-	TRBV4-1	CASSHNRDSAHQETQYF	TGCGCCAGCAGCCATAACCGGGACAGCGCCCACCAAGAGACCCAGTACTTC
TRBJ1-1	-	-	TRBV28	CASSSGQGVTEAFF	-